This TCR beta chain was observed in a study of beta chain features in type 1 diabetes. For the study at large: The patient and healthy donor groups were comparable for age, gender and cell yields. Study-wide results and caveats: Type 1 diabetes patients showed a moderate but significant shortening of TCRB CDR3s in all four CD4+ subsets.

This clone was recorded a few times. The antigen is unknown. Other nucleotide sequences in the sample specify the same CDR3. The V gene lost 3 bases and the J gene lost 1 base, with 7 bases spanning the gap. The CDR3 covers 14 residues. The germline gives CDR1 SGHAT, CDR2 FQNNGV. The investigators reverse transcribed all of the isolated RNA, so they sequenced expressed TCRB transcripts. The protocol was immunoSEQ multiplex PCR, while the TCRdb copy is restricted to in-frame clones and leaves out a portion. This repertoire shows fewer than 650,000 clones, 15% to 19% found once; its top ten account for about 0.097%.

This clonotype originated in a young man in good health. The specimen sequenced was naive CD4+ T cells from blood. V usage is TRBV11-2 and J usage is TRBJ1-3, with unresolved D. CDR3 in DNA: TGTGCCAGCAGCTTGGGTCGATCTGGAAACACCATATATTTT. The encoded protein is CASSLGRSGNTIYF.